A selection of T cell receptor beta chains follows, all from one sample in a study of graft-versus-host responses after intestinal transplantation. This table comes from immunoSEQ multiplex PCR, and its TCRdb copy is limited to in-frame clones, with some not included. The data show under 20,000 clones, roughly 40% seen once. Sample: alloreactive CD4+ T cells from a mixed lymphocyte reaction culture, taken before intestinal transplant. The receptor source for this set is a human patient who received an intestinal transplant. The CDR3 runs from the conserved cysteine through the conserved F or W. A D gene is named only where the DNA matches it firmly. Part of the rows lack a size; the others show once, few, many or a class for expanded clones.

V gene	clone size	J gene	D gene	CDR3 protein	CDR3 DNA
TRBV7-9	-	TRBJ2-7	TRBD1	CASSTPGTGVFEQYF	TGTGCCAGCAGCACCCCCGGGACAGGGGTCTTCGAGCAGTACTTC
TRBV5-6	-	TRBJ1-2	TRBD1	CASSPNRGGYTF	TGTGCCAGCAGCCCAAACAGGGGCGGCTACACCTTC
TRBV9	few	TRBJ1-6	TRBD1	CASSVTGGSYNSPLHF	TGTGCCAGCAGCGTCACAGGGGGCTCCTATAATTCACCCCTCCACTTT
TRBV25-1	-	TRBJ2-7	-	CASSGPGAVAREQYF	TGTGCCAGCAGTGGGCCGGGGGCGGTGGCAAGGGAGCAGTACTTC
TRBV6-7	-	TRBJ2-7	-	CASRQRSAGADEQYF	TGTGCCAGCAGGCAAAGATCGGCTGGGGCAGACGAGCAGTACTTC
TRBV4-1	-	TRBJ1-2	-	CASSQKGREPTGYTF	TGCGCCAGCAGCCAAAAGGGGAGGGAACCCACTGGCTACACCTTC
TRBV5-1	few	TRBJ2-7	-	CASQRGSQGSSYEQYF	TGCGCCAGTCAAAGAGGGTCGCAGGGGTCGTCGTACGAGCAGTACTTC
TRBV5-4	few	TRBJ1-4	TRBD1	CASSFRQGAKEVEKLFF	TGTGCCAGCAGCTTTCGACAGGGGGCGAAGGAGGTTGAAAAACTGTTTTTT
TRBV4-2	-	TRBJ2-1	-	CASSQERVPLDYKQFF	TGTGCCAGCAGCCAGGAAAGGGTTCCCCTGGACTATAAGCAGTTCTTC
TRBV7-9	-	TRBJ1-1	-	CASSLPGSNTEAFF	TGTGCCAGCAGCTTACCAGGGTCGAACACTGAAGCTTTCTTT
TRBV2	few	TRBJ1-1	-	CASTIRNTEAFF	TGTGCCAGCACTATTCGGAACACTGAAGCTTTCTTT
TRBV19	-	TRBJ2-7	-	CASTPGTNTYEQYF	TGTGCCAGTACCCCCGGGACAAATACCTACGAGCAGTACTTC
TRBV25-1	few	TRBJ2-3	-	CASSRGANTDTQYF	TGTGCCAGCAGTCGTGGGGCGAACACAGATACGCAGTATTTT
TRBV19	-	TRBJ2-1	-	CASRGGQSIYNEQFF	TGTGCCTCCAGGGGGGGACAGAGTATTTACAATGAGCAGTTCTTC
TRBV7-3	-	TRBJ2-1	TRBD2	CASSLERGGYNEQFF	TGTGCCAGCAGTCTCGAGCGGGGGGGTTACAATGAGCAGTTCTTC
TRBV25-1	-	TRBJ1-3	TRBD1	CASSEYGQGVPTGNTIYF	TGTGCCAGCAGTGAATATGGTCAGGGGGTACCGACTGGAAACACCATATATTTT
TRBV7-2	-	TRBJ2-3	-	CASSFLITDTQYF	TGTGCCAGCAGCTTCTTGATCACAGATACGCAGTATTTT
TRBV2	few	TRBJ1-1	-	CASSPWVAMNTEAFF	TGTGCCAGCAGCCCTTGGGTCGCCATGAACACTGAAGCTTTCTTT
TRBV5-1	few	TRBJ2-7	-	CASSLAAGYEQYF	TGCGCCAGCAGCTTGGCTGCAGGCTACGAGCAGTACTTC
TRBV7-2	few	TRBJ2-7	-	CASSLRVDRGEQYF	TGTGCCAGCAGCTTACGCGTGGATCGGGGCGAGCAGTACTTC
TRBV9	few	TRBJ2-1	TRBD2	CASSSGGGYNEQFF	TGTGCCAGCAGCTCCGGGGGGGGGTACAATGAGCAGTTCTTC
TRBV6-5	-	TRBJ1-5	-	CASRLVGDSPQHF	TGTGCCAGCAGACTTGTGGGAGATTCCCCCCAGCATTTT
TRBV4-1	-	TRBJ1-2	-	CASSQDRLTRRLYGYTF	TGCGCCAGCAGCCAAGATCGGCTCACCCGCCGGCTCTATGGCTACACCTTC
TRBV11-2	few	TRBJ2-1	-	CASSLVPSLVMNEQFF	TGTGCCAGCAGCTTGGTACCCAGTCTAGTTATGAATGAGCAGTTCTTC
TRBV6-6	few	TRBJ1-6	-	CASSYVRVPYNSPLHF	TGTGCCAGCAGTTACGTTAGGGTACCCTATAATTCACCCCTCCACTTT
TRBV7-3	-	TRBJ1-2	-	CASSSGYGYTF	TGTGCCAGCAGCTCGGGGTATGGCTACACCTTC
TRBV5-4	few	TRBJ2-2	-	CASTRRASGELFF	TGTGCCAGCACCCGGAGAGCGTCCGGGGAGCTGTTTTTT
TRBV2	medium-sized	TRBJ1-3	-	CASSVFSGNTIYF	TGTGCCAGCAGTGTGTTCTCTGGAAACACCATATATTTT
TRBV2	-	TRBJ1-2	TRBD1	CASKYDRGNGYTF	TGTGCCAGCAAGTACGACAGGGGGAATGGCTACACCTTC
TRBV29-1	-	TRBJ1-4	-	CSVSFRRNEKLFF	TGCAGCGTGTCCTTTAGGAGAAATGAAAAACTGTTTTTT
TRBV19	once	TRBJ2-1	TRBD1	CASSTPTGGSAYNEQFF	TGTGCCAGTAGTACCCCGACAGGGGGCTCGGCCTACAATGAGCAGTTCTTC
TRBV29-1	few	TRBJ1-1	-	CSVDRTLTEAFF	TGCAGCGTTGACCGCACCCTTACTGAAGCTTTCTTT
TRBV19	few	TRBJ1-2	-	CASSMGGYGYTF	TGTGCCAGTAGTATGGGCGGCTATGGCTACACCTTC
TRBV6-5	few	TRBJ2-3	-	CASSYGGPTTDTQYF	TGTGCCAGCAGTTACGGGGGTCCCACCACAGATACGCAGTATTTT
TRBV6-1	-	TRBJ1-1	-	CASSLRGPNTEAFF	TGTGCCAGCAGTTTACGTGGTCCAAACACTGAAGCTTTCTTT
TRBV2	-	TRBJ2-5	-	CASGWSLGETQYF	TGTGCCAGCGGGTGGAGCCTCGGAGAGACCCAGTACTTC
TRBV2	-	TRBJ2-7	-	CASRGDRVLYEQYF	TGTGCCAGCAGGGGGGACCGAGTTTTATACGAGCAGTACTTC
TRBV7-8	few	TRBJ2-7	TRBD2	CASSAGTRGIEQYF	TGTGCCAGCAGCGCCGGGACTAGAGGTATCGAGCAGTACTTC
TRBV5-1	-	TRBJ2-3	TRBD2	CASSWASGGAADTQYF	TGCGCCAGCAGCTGGGCTAGCGGGGGGGCCGCAGATACGCAGTATTTT
TRBV18	-	TRBJ1-2	TRBD1	CASSPGTGGADFYGYTF	TGTGCCAGCTCACCGGGGACAGGGGGTGCTGACTTCTATGGCTACACCTTC
TRBV2	-	TRBJ2-1	TRBD1	CASSEETGGNEQFF	TGTGCCAGCAGTGAAGAGACAGGGGGGAATGAGCAGTTCTTC
TRBV6-6	-	TRBJ1-4	-	CASSHSEYNNEKLFF	TGTGCCAGCAGCCATTCAGAGTATAATAATGAAAAACTGTTTTTT
TRBV6-5	-	TRBJ2-5	-	CASTPNGLSAETQYF	TGTGCCAGCACCCCAAACGGGCTGTCCGCAGAGACCCAGTACTTC
TRBV6-1	medium-sized	TRBJ1-3	-	CASSREAGNTIYF	TGTGCCAGCAGTCGGGAGGCTGGAAACACCATATATTTT
TRBV6-1	few	TRBJ1-2	-	CASSAGGMYGYTF	TGTGCCAGCAGTGCCGGGGGGATGTATGGCTACACCTTC
TRBV5-1	few	TRBJ1-2	TRBD1	CASSPGTGGLGYTF	TGCGCCAGCAGCCCCGGGACAGGGGGCCTTGGCTACACCTTC
TRBV6-1	-	TRBJ1-5	-	CASRPDQPQHF	TGTGCCAGCAGGCCGGATCAGCCCCAGCATTTT
TRBV5-6	-	TRBJ1-2	-	CASSHDRIYYGYTF	TGTGCCAGCAGCCACGACAGGATTTACTATGGCTACACCTTC
TRBV5-1	-	TRBJ2-7	TRBD1	CASSFRQGPYEQYF	TGCGCCAGCAGCTTCCGACAGGGTCCCTACGAGCAGTACTTC
TRBV23-1	-	TRBJ1-4	-	CASSQKIGPGPWLFF	TGCGCCAGCAGTCAAAAAATCGGACCAGGGCCTTGGCTGTTTTTT
TRBV5-1	-	TRBJ1-6	-	CASSLQGRNSPLHF	TGCGCCAGCAGCTTGCAAGGGCGTAATTCACCCCTCCACTTT
TRBV9	-	TRBJ1-3	-	CASSAFTGPSAGNTIYF	TGTGCCAGCAGCGCGTTTACAGGTCCTTCTGCTGGAAACACCATATATTTT
TRBV7-2	-	TRBJ1-5	-	CASSLEGTRRNQPQHF	TGTGCCAGCAGCTTAGAAGGGACCCGGCGCAATCAGCCCCAGCATTTT
TRBV9	-	TRBJ2-3	-	CASSVARGRDTQYF	TGTGCCAGCAGCGTTGCAAGGGGCCGAGATACGCAGTATTTT
TRBV7-2	-	TRBJ1-3	TRBD1	CASSSRRGQGGNTIYF	TGTGCCAGCAGCTCCCGGCGGGGACAGGGAGGAAACACCATATATTTT
TRBV27	-	TRBJ2-1	TRBD1	CASSLEGQVRNEQFF	TGTGCCAGCAGTTTAGAGGGACAGGTGCGCAATGAGCAGTTCTTC
TRBV6-5	few	TRBJ2-1	-	CASSYRGFYNEQFF	TGTGCCAGCAGTTACAGGGGGTTCTACAATGAGCAGTTCTTC
TRBV29-1	-	TRBJ2-7	TRBD1	CSAGQGRSYEQYF	TGCAGCGCGGGACAGGGAAGATCCTACGAGCAGTACTTC
TRBV5-1	few	TRBJ2-3	-	CASSLGGTDTQYF	TGCGCCAGCAGCTTGGGGGGGACAGATACGCAGTATTTT